This note documents a single T cell receptor (beta chain) sequence. These data come from a study of T-cell reconstitution after alpha-beta-depleted transplantation in children. There are 14 residues in the CDR3. The junction had 9 bases not matched to a gene; V was cut back by 8 bases and J by 3 bases. From germline, CDR1 is MGHDK and CDR2 SYGVNS. Preparation of the TCRbeta library used unique molecular identifiers. One entry per CDR3 protein, called by TCRdb with MiXCR from the PCR reads. The data hold just under 550,000 distinct CDR3 sequences, with around 18% observed a single time. This material consisted of PBMCs from the stem cell graft donor, taken from the stem cell graft. This sequence originates from a human donor who donated a stem cell graft to a child with acute lymphoblastic leukemia. V usage is TRBV25-1 and J usage is TRBJ2-7; 8 bases align to TRBD1. CDR3 loop: CASVDWTGLYEQYF. The CDR3 DNA reads TGTGCCAGCGTCGACTGGACAGGGCTCTACGAGCAGTACTTC.